The present entry profiles one T cell receptor (beta chain) with its context. This sample was included in a study of CD8+CD57+ T cells in acquired aplastic anemia. Study overall: The study obtained 11 million or so reads on average for CD4+ cells from healthy donors.

Genomic DNA templated the TCR beta VDJ and CDR3 profiling. MiXCR, run by TCRdb on the reads, gives a single entry per CDR3 protein. In the table there are some 120,000 distinct CDR3 sequences, around 50% of which are singletons. The CDR3 has 15 amino acids. V was cut by 3 bases and J by 5 bases, with 16 bases left in between. The germline V gene has CDR1 MGHDK and CDR2 SYGVNS. The sequenced sample consisted of sorted CD4+, CD8+, or CD8+CD57+ T cells (not recorded which) from PBMCs. This clonotype was obtained from a human donor in good health, serving as a control. V and J are TRBV25-1 and TRBJ1-2, with D possibly matching TRBD1 (6 bases). CDR3 nucleotide sequence: TGTGCCAGCAGTGACCGGGGGGCAGATGGGTATGGCTACACCTTC. It translates to CASSDRGADGYGYTF.